Listed below are T cell receptor beta chains from one sample, sequenced in a study of blood T cell repertoires in COVID-19. Assay used: immunoSEQ multiplex PCR; TCRdb lists only in-frame clones, some missing. The data contain approximately 130,000 clones, 88% of them singletons. The sequencing sample was made of peripheral blood. Receptors originate from a human donor in a cohort sampled during active COVID-19. CDR3s include the opening cysteine and the closing phenylalanine or tryptophan. The order of the fields is V gene, J gene, clone size, D gene, CDR3 protein, CDR3 DNA. A D gene is named only where the DNA matches it firmly. Only some rows state a clone size, as once, few, many or a class for expanded clones.

V: TRBV5-1
J: TRBJ2-7
size: -
D: TRBD1
CDR3: CASGTGNVYEQYF
DNA: TGCGCCAGCGGGACAGGGAATGTGTACGAGCAGTACTTC

V: TRBV19
J: TRBJ2-1
size: -
D: -
CDR3: CASSIRQYNEQFF
DNA: TGTGCCAGTAGTATAAGACAGTACAATGAGCAGTTCTTC

V: TRBV5-1
J: TRBJ1-2
size: -
D: TRBD1
CDR3: CASSPGQGSSFGGYTF
DNA: TGCGCCAGCAGCCCCGGACAGGGAAGTTCATTCGGGGGCTACACCTTC

V: TRBV10-1
J: TRBJ2-3
size: -
D: TRBD1
CDR3: CASSPGTGGVDTQYF
DNA: TGCGCCAGCAGTCCCGGGACAGGGGGCGTAGATACGCAGTATTTT

V: TRBV4-1
J: TRBJ2-1
size: -
D: TRBD2
CDR3: CASSQTSGRGYNEQFF
DNA: TGCGCCAGCAGCCAAACTAGCGGGAGGGGGTACAATGAGCAGTTCTTC

V: TRBV2
J: TRBJ1-6
size: few
D: TRBD1
CDR3: CASSGGQLNSPLHF
DNA: TGTGCCAGCAGTGGGGGACAGCTCAATTCACCCCTCCACTTT

V: TRBV3-1/TRBV3-2
J: TRBJ2-7
size: -
D: TRBD1
CDR3: CASSQVNRGEQYF
DNA: TGTGCCAGCAGCCAAGTTAACAGGGGCGAGCAGTACTTC

V: TRBV25-1
J: TRBJ2-7
size: -
D: TRBD1
CDR3: CASSEHRTGGYEQYF
DNA: TGTGCCAGCAGTGAACATCGGACAGGCGGCTACGAGCAGTACTTC

V: TRBV5-4
J: TRBJ1-2
size: -
D: -
CDR3: CASSLGQIWAGYTF
DNA: TGTGCCAGCAGCTTGGGTCAGATATGGGCCGGCTACACCTTC

V: TRBV7-2
J: TRBJ2-3
size: -
D: TRBD2
CDR3: CASSLSGDTDTQYF
DNA: TGTGCCAGCAGCCTGAGCGGGGACACAGATACGCAGTATTTT

V: TRBV7-9
J: TRBJ2-7
size: -
D: -
CDR3: CASSLQGGLYEQYF
DNA: TGTGCCAGCAGCCTCCAGGGGGGTCTCTACGAGCAGTACTTC

V: TRBV6-5
J: TRBJ2-5
size: -
D: TRBD2
CDR3: CASRRSSGLQETQYF
DNA: TGTGCCAGCAGGCGCTCTAGCGGATTACAAGAGACCCAGTACTTC

V: TRBV20-1
J: TRBJ1-1
size: -
D: -
CDR3: CRAGAGTEAFF
DNA: TGCAGGGCAGGGGCCGGCACTGAAGCTTTCTTT

V: TRBV5-1
J: TRBJ2-7
size: once
D: -
CDR3: CASSLGQQYEQYF
DNA: TGCGCCAGCAGCTTGGGACAGCAGTACGAGCAGTACTTC

V: TRBV6-5
J: TRBJ2-7
size: -
D: -
CDR3: CASSPQGSYEQYF
DNA: TGTGCCAGCAGTCCACAGGGCTCCTACGAGCAGTACTTC

V: TRBV2
J: TRBJ2-7
size: -
D: TRBD2
CDR3: CASSEGRGGFYEQYF
DNA: TGTGCCAGCAGTGAAGGGCGGGGGGGGTTCTACGAGCAGTACTTC

V: TRBV24-1
J: TRBJ2-7
size: -
D: TRBD1
CDR3: CATSDRTGATSYEQYF
DNA: TGTGCCACCAGTGACAGGACAGGGGCGACCTCCTACGAGCAGTACTTC

V: TRBV5-6
J: TRBJ2-3
size: once
D: -
CDR3: CASSSASTDTQYF
DNA: TGTGCCAGCAGCTCAGCGAGCACAGATACGCAGTATTTT

V: TRBV5-1
J: TRBJ2-1
size: -
D: -
CDR3: CASSKDSHYSYNEQFF
DNA: TGCGCCAGCAGCAAAGACAGTCACTACTCCTACAATGAGCAGTTCTTC

V: TRBV3-1/TRBV3-2
J: TRBJ1-1
size: -
D: TRBD1
CDR3: CASSHSRTGQGITEAFF
DNA: TGTGCCAGCAGCCATTCCCGGACAGGGCAAGGGATCACTGAAGCTTTCTTT

V: TRBV7-8
J: TRBJ2-5
size: -
D: -
CDR3: CASSWVGAGRETQYF
DNA: TGTGCCAGCAGCTGGGTAGGGGCAGGGCGAGAGACCCAGTACTTC

V: TRBV18
J: TRBJ1-1
size: -
D: -
CDR3: CASLGVNTEAFF
DNA: TGTGCCAGCTTGGGAGTGAACACTGAAGCTTTCTTT

V: TRBV30
J: TRBJ1-5
size: -
D: TRBD1
CDR3: CAWSVGQGNQPQHF
DNA: TGTGCCTGGAGTGTCGGACAGGGCAATCAGCCCCAGCATTTT

V: TRBV19
J: TRBJ2-2
size: -
D: -
CDR3: CASSIGAREMFF
DNA: TGTGCCAGTAGTATAGGGGCTCGGGAGATGTTTTTT

V: TRBV7-9
J: TRBJ2-1
size: -
D: -
CDR3: CASSLTPRAGRNEQFF
DNA: TGTGCCAGCAGCCTAACTCCAAGGGCGGGACGGAATGAGCAGTTCTTC

V: TRBV7-9
J: TRBJ2-1
size: -
D: -
CDR3: CASSLVRVAYNEQFF
DNA: TGTGCCAGCAGCTTAGTACGGGTGGCCTACAATGAGCAGTTCTTC

V: TRBV5-4
J: TRBJ2-3
size: -
D: TRBD2
CDR3: CASSLARGSGAATDTQYF
DNA: TGTGCCAGCAGCTTGGCCCGAGGTAGCGGGGCAGCTACAGATACGCAGTATTTT

V: TRBV29-1
J: TRBJ2-6
size: -
D: TRBD1
CDR3: CSVGIGGRFSSGADVLTF
DNA: TGCAGCGTTGGTATAGGGGGCAGGTTTTCCTCTGGGGCCGACGTCCTGACTTTC

V: TRBV2
J: TRBJ1-5
size: -
D: TRBD1
CDR3: CASSDQGAGSNQPQHF
DNA: TGTGCCAGCAGTGACCAGGGGGCTGGAAGCAATCAGCCCCAGCATTTT

V: TRBV30
J: TRBJ1-5
size: -
D: TRBD1
CDR3: CAWSGGLQGASNQPQHF
DNA: TGTGCCTGGAGTGGGGGCCTACAGGGGGCCAGCAATCAGCCCCAGCATTTT

V: TRBV5-1
J: TRBJ2-7
size: -
D: TRBD1
CDR3: CASSKGQGAREQYF
DNA: TGCGCCAGCAGCAAGGGACAGGGGGCGCGCGAGCAGTACTTC

V: TRBV10-3
J: TRBJ2-1
size: -
D: -
CDR3: CAISESRSTGGEQFF
DNA: TGTGCCATCAGTGAGTCGAGGTCTACCGGTGGTGAGCAGTTCTTC

V: TRBV7-7
J: TRBJ2-1
size: -
D: TRBD2
CDR3: CASSLTGTSVINEQFF
DNA: TGTGCTAGCAGCTTAACCGGGACTAGCGTAATTAATGAGCAGTTCTTC

V: TRBV11-2
J: TRBJ1-1
size: -
D: -
CDR3: CASTLNLNTEAFF
DNA: TGTGCCAGCACCCTGAACTTGAACACTGAAGCTTTCTTT

V: TRBV29-1
J: TRBJ2-7
size: few
D: -
CDR3: CSFSRGSYEQYF
DNA: TGCAGCTTCTCTCGGGGCTCCTACGAGCAGTACTTC

V: TRBV5-1
J: TRBJ1-3
size: -
D: -
CDR3: CASSFNGQTGNTIYF
DNA: TGCGCCAGCAGCTTTAACGGACAGACTGGAAACACCATATATTTT